Included here is one TCR beta chain sequence, with context. The antigen is undetermined. The germline gene is not matched at one end of the junction; a read error may be the cause. This CDR3 has 15 residues. The germline CDR1 and CDR2 sequences are MNHNS and SASEGT. Peripheral venous blood was drawn in approximately 5.7-milliliter volumes, with a draw taken at each of two separate time points. This record belongs to a study of prognosis after radiotherapy for stage I lung cancer. Whole-study findings and limits: Differences in TRBV and TRBJ gene usage were reportedly observed between patients with and without metastases.

With two-round multiplex PCR, TCR beta CDR3 sequences were amplified from genomic DNA. It was primers specific to each TRBV and TRBJ gene that first-round PCR used. TCRdb recomputed calls from the multiplex PCR reads with MiXCR, one row per CDR3 protein. Here the sample spans roughly 30,000 distinct CDR3 sequences, 40% to 60% being singletons. The chain links TRBV6-1 to TRBJ2-7; TRBD2 agrees at 8 bases. The sequence derives from a donor of 50 years or more with non-small cell lung cancer. The source was PBMCs, collected before or after stereotactic body radiation therapy (not recorded which). This chain's CDR3 is CAAHPLGGGGYEHYF. As DNA, the CDR3 is TGTGCCGCCCACCCCCTGGGGGGCGGGGGGTACGAGCATTACTTC.